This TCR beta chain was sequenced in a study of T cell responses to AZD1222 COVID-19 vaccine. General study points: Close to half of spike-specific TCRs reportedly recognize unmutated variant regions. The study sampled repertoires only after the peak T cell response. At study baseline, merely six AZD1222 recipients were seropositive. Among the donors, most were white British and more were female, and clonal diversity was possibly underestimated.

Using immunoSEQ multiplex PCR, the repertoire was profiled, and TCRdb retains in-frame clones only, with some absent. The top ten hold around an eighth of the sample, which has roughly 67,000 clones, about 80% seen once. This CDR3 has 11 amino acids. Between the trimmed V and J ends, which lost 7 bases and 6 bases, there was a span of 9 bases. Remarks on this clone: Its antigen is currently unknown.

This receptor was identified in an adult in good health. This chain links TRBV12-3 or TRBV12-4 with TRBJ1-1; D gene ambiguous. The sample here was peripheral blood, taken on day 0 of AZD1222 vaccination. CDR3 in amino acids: CASTRRSEAFF. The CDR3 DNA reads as TGTGCCAGCACACGGAGGTCTGAAGCTTTCTTT.